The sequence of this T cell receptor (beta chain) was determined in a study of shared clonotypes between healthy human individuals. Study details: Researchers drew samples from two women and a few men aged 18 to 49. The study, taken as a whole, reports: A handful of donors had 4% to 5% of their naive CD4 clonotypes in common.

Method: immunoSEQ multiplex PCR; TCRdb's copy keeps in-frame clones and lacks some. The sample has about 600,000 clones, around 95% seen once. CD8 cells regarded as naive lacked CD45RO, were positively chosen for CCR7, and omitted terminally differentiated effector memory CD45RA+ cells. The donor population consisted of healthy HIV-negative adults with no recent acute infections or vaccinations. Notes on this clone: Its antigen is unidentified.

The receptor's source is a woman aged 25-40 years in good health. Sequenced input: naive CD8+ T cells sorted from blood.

CDR3: CASSRLAGVWDTQYF. The CDR3 DNA follows: TGTGCCAGCAGCCGACTAGCGGGAGTATGGGATACGCAGTATTTT. V is TRBV7-3 and J is TRBJ2-3; 12 bases match TRBD2. Germline loops: CDR1 SGHTA, CDR2 FQGTGA. Unmatched junction bases numbered 6, after V lost 5 bases and J lost 6 bases. The CDR3 consists of 15 residues.